This TCR beta chain was captured in a study of Ad26.COV2.S vaccination and SARS-CoV-2 variants. Study summary: Donor got 5x10^10 or 1x10^11 viral particles of Ad26.COV2.S. Findings and limits, study-wide: Responses of T cells in total may have been underestimated by the TCR breadth and depth analyses.

The data were produced by immunoSEQ multiplex PCR, yet TCRdb's version contains in-frame clones alone and is incomplete. The table includes around 420,000 clones, approximately 87% detected once. Specified treatment: some 20 received Ad26.COV2.S at low or high dose, single or two shots; 5 received placebo; per-sample allocation not given. Specimen acquisition occurred on day 63 following the initial vaccine or placebo injection. Boston hosted the donor, who was an adult aged 18-55 years. There are 14 residues in the CDR3. Trimming pared 6 bases from V and 2 bases from J, leaving 14 bases between. Germline V gene sequence: CDR1 SEHNR, CDR2 FQNEAQ (reference sequence). About this clone: Its antigen is currently unknown.

The source of this sequence is a person aged 18-60 years who received the Ad26.COV2.S COVID-19 vaccine or a placebo. The chain joins TRBV7-9 to TRBJ2-7, with D perhaps matching TRBD2 (7 bases). The material was peripheral blood, obtained in a trial of Ad26.COV2.S vaccine versus placebo. CDR3 amino acids: CASSPGGRAYEQYF. For the CDR3, the DNA is TGTGCCAGCAGTCCCGGGGGGCGGGCCTACGAGCAGTACTTC.